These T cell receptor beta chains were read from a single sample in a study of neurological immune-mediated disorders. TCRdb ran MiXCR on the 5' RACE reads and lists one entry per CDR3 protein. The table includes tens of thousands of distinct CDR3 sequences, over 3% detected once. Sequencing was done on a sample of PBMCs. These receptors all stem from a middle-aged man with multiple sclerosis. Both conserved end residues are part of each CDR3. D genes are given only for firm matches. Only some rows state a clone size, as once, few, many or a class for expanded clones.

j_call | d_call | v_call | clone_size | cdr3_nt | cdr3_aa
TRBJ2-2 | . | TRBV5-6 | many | TGTGCCAGCAGCTCCCCAGCCGATTCCCGGATGGGGGAGCTGTTTTTT | CASSSPADSRMGELFF
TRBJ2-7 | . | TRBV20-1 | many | TGCAGTGCTAGTTATCACGCAGGAGAGTCCTACGAGCAGTACTTC | CSASYHAGESYEQYF
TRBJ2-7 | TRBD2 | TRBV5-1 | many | TGCGCCAGCAGCGAGACCCCTAGCGGGGGGGCATACGAGCAGTACTTC | CASSETPSGGAYEQYF
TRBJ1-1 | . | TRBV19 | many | TGTGCCAGTAGTAGGGTCGCGAACACTGAAGCTTTCTTT | CASSRVANTEAFF
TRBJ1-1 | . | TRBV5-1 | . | TGCGCCAGCGGCACAGGAAAGCCTGAAGCTTTCTTT | CASGTGKPEAFF
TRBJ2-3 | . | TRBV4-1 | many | TGCGCCAGCAGCCAAGTTCGGGCCCGAGGGGAGGCTACGCAGTATTTT | CASSQVRARGEATQYF
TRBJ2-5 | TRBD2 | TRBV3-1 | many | TGTGCCAGCAGCCAAGACTCCCTCAGCGGGGGGACCAAAGAGACCCAGTACTTC | CASSQDSLSGGTKETQYF
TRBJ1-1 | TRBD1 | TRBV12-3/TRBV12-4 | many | TGTGCCAGCAGTTTACAGGGGGCCCCTGAAGCTTTCTTT | CASSLQGAPEAFF
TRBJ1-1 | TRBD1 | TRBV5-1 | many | TGCGCCAGCAGCTTGTACAGGGGGACAGGGGCCACTGAAGCTTTCTTT | CASSLYRGTGATEAFF
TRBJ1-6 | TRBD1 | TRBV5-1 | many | TGCGCCAGCAGCTCCGGACAGGGGGCTGGGTCACCCCTCCACTTT | CASSSGQGAGSPLHF
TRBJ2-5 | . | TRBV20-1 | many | TGCAGTGCTAGAGATACCCTCTCCCGGGGAGAGACCCAGTACTTC | CSARDTLSRGETQYF
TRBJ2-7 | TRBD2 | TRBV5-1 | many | TGCGCCAGCAGCCTCCCGGGGGGGGCGGACCGCTACGAGCAGTACTTC | CASSLPGGADRYEQYF
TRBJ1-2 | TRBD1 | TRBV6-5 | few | TGTGCCAGCAGTTATGCCAGGGGGCGTTATGGCTACACCTTC | CASSYARGRYGYTF
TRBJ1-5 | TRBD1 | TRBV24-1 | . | TGTGCCACCGGACAGGGGGCCGCCAATCAGCCCCAGCATTTT | CATGQGAANQPQHF
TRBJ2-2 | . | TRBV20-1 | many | TGCAGTGCTAGTTCCCCTGCGAACACCGGGGAGCTGTTTTTT | CSASSPANTGELFF
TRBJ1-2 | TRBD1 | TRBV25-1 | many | TGTGCCAGCACTTCGGGACAGGGGACTCCCGGCTATGGCTACACCTTC | CASTSGQGTPGYGYTF